The source of this T cell receptor beta chain is a study of T cell responses to AZD1222 COVID-19 vaccine. V lost 5 bases, J lost 4 bases, and 14 bases lay in between. Germline V CDR1 and CDR2: SNHLY, FYNNEI. The CDR3 runs to 14 residues. Assay used: immunoSEQ multiplex PCR; TCRdb lists only in-frame clones, some missing. Here the sample spans about 160,000 clones, roughly 94% being singletons. V is TRBV2 and J is TRBJ1-1; D remains unclear. Source: peripheral blood, taken 28 days after the second AZD1222 dose. This clonotype was obtained from an adult who received the AZD1222 COVID-19 vaccine. CDR3 sequence: CASSRDIFGTEAFF. The CDR3 DNA sequence: TGTGCCAGCAGTCGAGACATATTTGGCACTGAAGCTTTCTTT.